Below, 15 T cell receptor beta chains from the same sample are listed, as sequenced in a study of lung T cells in sarcoidosis with Löfgren's syndrome (dated by TCRdb to about 2017). The sequencer listed for this sample is Illumina MiSeq. TCRdb reanalyzed the raw reads on its own, using fastp at Q25 for trimming and MiXCR for clone calling, and kept in-frame beta chains. Each entry is one CDR3 protein sequence, shown with its most common DNA and genes. For this sample there are 3,200 or so distinct CDR3 sequences; over 15% appear just once. 5.5% to 7.5% of the sample lies in the top ten. Sequences were obtained from CD4+ T cells from bronchoalveolar lavage. The source of these receptors is a human donor with sarcoidosis (Löfgren's syndrome or another form), or a control subject (not recorded which).

In this sample, this clonotype turned up many times. The chain couples TRBV9 to TRBJ1-2; the D is unclear. The germline V gene encodes CDR1 SGDLS and CDR2 YYNGEE. With 0 bases removed from V and 2 bases from J, the gap between germline ends came to 20 bases. The CDR3 has 18 residues. Here the CDR3 DNA reads TGTGCCAGCAGCGTAGACGCTCGGTCCAGCCTTACCAACTATGGCTACACCTTC. It translates to CASSVDARSSLTNYGYTF.

A word on this clonotype: A much larger clone differs by one base, so this may be a read error. Because the CDR3 is missing its conserved closing phenylalanine or tryptophan, this is likely a read error. V is TRBV6-1 and J is TRBJ2-7, with 8 bases that match TRBD2. This CDR3 region has 14 residues. Per the germline V gene, CDR1 is MNHNS and CDR2 is SASEGT. V trimming: 4 bases; J trimming: 3 bases; junction bases outside the gene matches: 5. The CDR3 loop is CASSVSGVNYEQYL. As DNA, the CDR3 is TGTGCCAGCAGTGTTAGCGGGGTCAACTACGAGCAGTACCTC.

The V and J genes are TRBV7-2 and TRBJ2-7; D not resolved. The V gene lost 3 bases and the J gene lost 7 bases, with 13 bases spanning the gap. Per germline, CDR1 SGHTA and CDR2 FQGNSA. This CDR3 has 13 residues. CDR3 nucleotides: TGTGCCAGCAGCTTGACTGCCTTGAGGGAGCAGTACTTC. This sequence encodes CASSLTALREQYF.

The CDR3 reads CASSFDRTGYTGELFF. As DNA, the CDR3 is TGTGCCAGCTCATTCGACCGGACCGGGTACACCGGGGAGCTGTTTTTT. The rearrangement uses TRBV18 and TRBJ2-2; D call uncertain. The CDR3 extends over 16 amino acids. V was clipped by 5 bases and J by 3 bases, with 16 bases between them. CDR1 and CDR2 from the germline V gene are KGHSH and LQKENI.

This clonotype ranks as medium-sized. The genes are TRBV20-1 and TRBJ2-1; 9 nucleotides match TRBD2. Germline V gene lookup returns CDR1 DFQATT and CDR2 SNEGSKA (reference sequence). CDR3 length equals 15 residues. The V segment lost 3 bases and the J segment 8 bases; nucleotides outside the gene matches: 11. In DNA, the CDR3 is TGCAGTGCTAGTGGCCCGGGACTAGCAGGTGATGAGCAGTTCTTC. Its translation: CSASGPGLAGDEQFF.

Sample share makes this clonotype hyperexpanded. The chain combines TRBV2 with TRBJ2-3, with D unresolved. Between the trimmed V and J ends, which lost 8 bases and 2 bases, there was a span of 8 bases. The CDR3 loop spans 12 amino acids. Per germline, CDR1 SNHLY and CDR2 FYNNEI. CDR3 amino acids: CASCQITDTQYF. CDR3 coding DNA: TGTGCCAGCTGTCAGATCACAGATACGCAGTATTTT.

This clonotype was seen many times. J is TRBJ1-2 and V is TRBV7-2, with D possibly TRBD1 on 5 matching bases. This CDR3 region has 14 residues. V lost 2 bases and J lost 3, with 10 bases in between. Germline V CDR1 and CDR2: SGHTA, FQGNSA. CDR3 loop: CASSLSRDHYGYTF. CDR3 DNA sequence: TGTGCCAGCAGCTTATCCAGGGACCACTATGGCTACACCTTC.

This clonotype ranks as medium-sized. This rearrangement joins TRBV20-1 to TRBJ2-1, with 10 bases identical to TRBD1. CDR1 is DFQATT and CDR2 is SNEGSKA in the germline V gene (reference sequence). CDR3 length: 16 amino acids. V lost 0 bases to trimming and J lost 10 bases; unmatched junction nucleotides: 12. The chain's CDR3 is CSARDGGTGVWREQFF. Here the CDR3 DNA reads TGCAGTGCTAGAGATGGGGGGACAGGGGTGTGGAGAGAGCAGTTCTTC.

A word on this clonotype: A clone one base away is much larger, so this may be a read error. This chain links TRBV24-1 with TRBJ1-5, with TRBD1 matching 7 bases. The CDR3 runs to 14 residues. CDR1 KGHDR and CDR2 SFDVKD come from the germline V gene. Losses at the gene ends were 7 bases for V and 5 bases for J; bases not matched to a gene: 7. CDR3 bases: TGTGCCACCAGCCCGACAGGGTGCCATCAGCCCCAGCATTTT. This gives the protein CATSPTGCHQPQHF.

This clonotype was seen a handful of times. The CDR3 loop reads CASSRFGRTPAGNTIYF. CDR3 DNA: TGTGCCAGCAGCCGATTTGGACGGACTCCAGCTGGAAACACCATATATTTT. The chain links TRBV3-1 to TRBJ1-3; D is uncertain. The CDR3 covers 17 residues. V was pared by 4 bases and J by 2 bases, with 18 bases between. In germline, CDR1 is LGHDT, CDR2 YNNKEL (reference sequence).

Judged by abundance, this clonotype is medium-sized. This chain connects TRBV6-1 to TRBJ1-6, with 9 bases that match TRBD1. In germline, CDR1 is MNHNS, CDR2 SASEGT. The trim removed 4 bases at V and 10 bases at J, leaving 5 bases unmatched. The CDR3 has 14 amino acids. CDR3 nucleotides: TGTGCCAGCAGTGGGAGACAGGGGGAATCACCCCTCCACTTT. It is translated as CASSGRQGESPLHF.

This clonotype appeared a few times. The chain couples TRBV19 to TRBJ2-6; D is undetermined. The V gene's germline CDR1 is LNHDA and CDR2 SQIVND (reference sequence). This CDR3 is built from 16 residues. V was shortened by 3 bases and J by 0 bases, with 9 bases between the two germline ends. CDR3 sequence reads: CASSMVGSSGANVLTF. As DNA, the CDR3 is TGTGCCAGTAGTATGGTGGGGTCCTCTGGGGCCAACGTCCTGACTTTC.

This clonotype has a count of ten or more. DNA for the CDR3: TGTGCTAGCGTCCGGGACACAAATCAGCCCCAGCATTTT. Its translation is CASVRDTNQPQHF. V gene TRBV12-5 combines with J gene TRBJ1-5; possible D gene TRBD1, 6 bases. Deletions cut 9 bases from V and 4 bases from J, with 13 bases between. This CDR3 is built from 13 residues. CDR1 LGHNT and CDR2 FRNRAP come from the germline V gene. Looking up the rest from reference TRBV12-5 and TRBJ1-5 gives the full variable domain: DARVTQTPRHKVTEMGQEVTMRCQPILGHNTVFWYRQTMMQGLELLAYFRNRAPLDDSGMPKDRFSAEMPDATLATLKIQPSEPRDSAVYFCASVRDTNQPQHFGDGTRLSIL.

This clonotype has a count of ten or more. The chain recombines TRBV6-2 or TRBV6-3 with TRBJ1-6; 7 bases map to TRBD1. The length of the CDR3 is 17 residues. Germline V lookup: CDR1 MNHEY, CDR2 SVGEGT. The J segment lost 9 bases and the V segment lost 1 base, leaving 12 bases of the junction unmatched. This CDR3 reads CASSYFTGARAGSPLHF. In nucleotides, the CDR3 is TGTGCCAGCAGTTACTTCACAGGGGCGCGAGCGGGTTCACCCCTCCACTTT.

With respect to this clonotype: Being one base from a much bigger clone, this may be a read error. The J gene is TRBJ2-7, the V gene TRBV6-1; 8 bases align to TRBD2. The germline V gene encodes CDR1 MNHNS and CDR2 SASEGT. The CDR3 covers 14 residues. The CDR3 region has the DNA TGTGCCAGCAGTGTTAGCGGGGTCAACTACAAGCAGTACTTC. Its translation: CASSVSGVNYKQYF.